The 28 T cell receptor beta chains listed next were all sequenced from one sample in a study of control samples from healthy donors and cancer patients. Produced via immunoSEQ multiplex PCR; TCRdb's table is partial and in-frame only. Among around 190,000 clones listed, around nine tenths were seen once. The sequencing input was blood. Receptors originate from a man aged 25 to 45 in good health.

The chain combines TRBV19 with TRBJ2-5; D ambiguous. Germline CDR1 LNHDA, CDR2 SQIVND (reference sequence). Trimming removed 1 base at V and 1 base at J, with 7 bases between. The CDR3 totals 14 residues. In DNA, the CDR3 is TGTGCCAGTAGTATAGGGTCCCTCCAAGAGACCCAGTACTTC. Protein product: CASSIGSLQETQYF.

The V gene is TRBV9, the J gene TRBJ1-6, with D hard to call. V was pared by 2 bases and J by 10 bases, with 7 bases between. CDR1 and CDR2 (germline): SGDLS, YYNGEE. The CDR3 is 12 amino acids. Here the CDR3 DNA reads TGTGCCAGCAGCGTTAACGGATCACCCCTCCACTTT. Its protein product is CASSVNGSPLHF.

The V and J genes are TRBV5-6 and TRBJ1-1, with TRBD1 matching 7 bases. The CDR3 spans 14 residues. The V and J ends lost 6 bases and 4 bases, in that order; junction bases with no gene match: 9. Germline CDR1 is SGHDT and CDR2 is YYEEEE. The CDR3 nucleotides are TGTGCCAGCACCAGAGACAGGGCGGGCACTGAAGCTTTCTTT. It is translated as CASTRDRAGTEAFF.

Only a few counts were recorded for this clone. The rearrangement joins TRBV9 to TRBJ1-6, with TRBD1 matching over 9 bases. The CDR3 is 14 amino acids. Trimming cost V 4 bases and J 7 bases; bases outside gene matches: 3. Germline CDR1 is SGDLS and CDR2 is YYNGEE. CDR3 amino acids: CASSIQGANSPLHF. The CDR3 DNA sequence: TGTGCCAGCAGCATACAGGGGGCGAATTCACCCCTCCACTTT.

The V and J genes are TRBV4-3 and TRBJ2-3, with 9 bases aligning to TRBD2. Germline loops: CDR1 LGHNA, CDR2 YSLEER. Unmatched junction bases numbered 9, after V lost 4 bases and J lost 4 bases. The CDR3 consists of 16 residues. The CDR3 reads CASSRSGAGGPDTQYF. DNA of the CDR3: TGCGCCAGCAGCCGCTCGGGAGCGGGGGGCCCAGATACGCAGTATTTT.

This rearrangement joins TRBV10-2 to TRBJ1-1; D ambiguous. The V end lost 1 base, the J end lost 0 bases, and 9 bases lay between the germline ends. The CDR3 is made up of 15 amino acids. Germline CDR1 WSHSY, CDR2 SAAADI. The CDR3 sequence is CASSELIGVNTEAFF. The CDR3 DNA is TGCGCCAGCAGTGAGTTAATCGGTGTGAACACTGAAGCTTTCTTT.

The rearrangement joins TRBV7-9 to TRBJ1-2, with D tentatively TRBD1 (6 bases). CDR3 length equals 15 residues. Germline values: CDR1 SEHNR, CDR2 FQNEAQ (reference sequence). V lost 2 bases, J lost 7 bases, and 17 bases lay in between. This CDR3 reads CASSLPDSKDRGYTF. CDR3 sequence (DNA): TGTGCCAGCAGCTTACCGGACAGTAAAGATCGTGGCTACACCTTC.

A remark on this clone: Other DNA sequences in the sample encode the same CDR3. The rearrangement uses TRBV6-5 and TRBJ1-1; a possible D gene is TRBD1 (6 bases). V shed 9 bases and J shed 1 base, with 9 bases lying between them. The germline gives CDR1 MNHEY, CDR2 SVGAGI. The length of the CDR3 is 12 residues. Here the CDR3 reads CASRGGNTEAFF. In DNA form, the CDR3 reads TGTGCCAGTCGAGGGGGGAACACTGAAGCTTTCTTT.

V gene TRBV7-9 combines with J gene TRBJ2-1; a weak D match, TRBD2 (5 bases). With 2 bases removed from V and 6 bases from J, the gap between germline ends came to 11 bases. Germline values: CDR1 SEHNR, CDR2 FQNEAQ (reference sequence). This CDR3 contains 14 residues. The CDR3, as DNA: TGTGCCAGCAGCTTAACAGCTAGCAGCAATGAGCAGTTCTTC. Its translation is CASSLTASSNEQFF.

In nucleotides, the CDR3 is TGTGCCACCAGCAGAGGTTTCTCTGGGGCCAACGTCCTGACTTTC. As protein: CATSRGFSGANVLTF. The V and J genes are TRBV15 and TRBJ2-6; D unresolved. V lost 1 base and J lost 0, with 4 bases in between. The CDR3 contains 15 residues. Per the germline V gene, CDR1 is LNHNV and CDR2 is YYDKDF (reference sequence).

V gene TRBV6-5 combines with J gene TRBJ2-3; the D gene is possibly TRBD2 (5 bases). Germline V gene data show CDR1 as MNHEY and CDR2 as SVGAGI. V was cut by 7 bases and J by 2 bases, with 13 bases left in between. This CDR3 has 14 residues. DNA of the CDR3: TGTGCCAGCACGGCTAGCTGGGTCACAGATACGCAGTATTTT. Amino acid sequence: CASTASWVTDTQYF.

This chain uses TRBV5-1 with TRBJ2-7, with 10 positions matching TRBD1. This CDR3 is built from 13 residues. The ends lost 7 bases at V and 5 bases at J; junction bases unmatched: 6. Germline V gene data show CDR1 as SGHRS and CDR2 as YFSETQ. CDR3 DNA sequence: TGCGCCAGCTCGGGACAGGGGCTACACGAGCAGTACTTC. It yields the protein CASSGQGLHEQYF.

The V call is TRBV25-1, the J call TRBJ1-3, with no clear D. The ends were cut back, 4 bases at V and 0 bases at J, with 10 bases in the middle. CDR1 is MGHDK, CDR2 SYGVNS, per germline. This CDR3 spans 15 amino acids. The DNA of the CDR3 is TGTGCCAGCAGTGGTACAGCGAGCTCTGGAAACACCATATATTTT. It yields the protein CASSGTASSGNTIYF.

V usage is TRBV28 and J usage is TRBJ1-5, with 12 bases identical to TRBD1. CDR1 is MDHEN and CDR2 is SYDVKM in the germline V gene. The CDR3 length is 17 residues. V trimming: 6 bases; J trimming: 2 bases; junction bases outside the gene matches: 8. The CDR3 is CASRRDRGLSGNQPQHF. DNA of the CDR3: TGTGCCAGCAGGCGGGACAGGGGGCTATCGGGCAATCAGCCCCAGCATTTT.

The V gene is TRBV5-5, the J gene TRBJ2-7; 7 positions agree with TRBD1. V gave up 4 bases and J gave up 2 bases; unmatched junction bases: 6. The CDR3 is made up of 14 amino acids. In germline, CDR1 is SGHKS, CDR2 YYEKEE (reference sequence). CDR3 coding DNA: TGTGCCAGCAGCCGGGACAGACTAACCTACGAGCAGTACTTC. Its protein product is CASSRDRLTYEQYF.

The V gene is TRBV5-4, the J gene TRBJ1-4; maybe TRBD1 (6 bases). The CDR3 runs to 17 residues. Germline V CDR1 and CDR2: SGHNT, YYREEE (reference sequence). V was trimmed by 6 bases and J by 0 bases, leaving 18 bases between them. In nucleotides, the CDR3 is TGTGCCAGCACCTCCGGTGGGGGCCGTGCAACTAATGAAAAACTGTTTTTT. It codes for CASTSGGGRATNEKLFF.

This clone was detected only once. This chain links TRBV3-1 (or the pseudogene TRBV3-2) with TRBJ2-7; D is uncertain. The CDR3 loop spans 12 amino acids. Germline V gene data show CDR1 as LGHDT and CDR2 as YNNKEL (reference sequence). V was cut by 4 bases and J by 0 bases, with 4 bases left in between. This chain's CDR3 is CASSRSSYEQYF. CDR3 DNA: TGTGCCAGCAGCCGCAGCTCCTACGAGCAGTACTTC.

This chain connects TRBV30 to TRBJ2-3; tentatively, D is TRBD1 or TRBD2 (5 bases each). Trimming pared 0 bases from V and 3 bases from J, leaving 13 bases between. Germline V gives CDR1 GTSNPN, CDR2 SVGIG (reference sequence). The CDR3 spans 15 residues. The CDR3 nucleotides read TGTGCCTGGAGTGTAACCGGGAAGGGGACAGATACGCAGTATTTT. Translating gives CAWSVTGKGTDTQYF. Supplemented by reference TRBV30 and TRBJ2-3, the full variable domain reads SQTIHQWPATLVQPVGSPLSLECTVEGTSNPNLYWYRQAAGRGLQLLFYSVGIGQISSEVPQNLSASRPQDRQFILSSKKLLLSDSGFYLCAWSVTGKGTDTQYFGPGTRLTVL.

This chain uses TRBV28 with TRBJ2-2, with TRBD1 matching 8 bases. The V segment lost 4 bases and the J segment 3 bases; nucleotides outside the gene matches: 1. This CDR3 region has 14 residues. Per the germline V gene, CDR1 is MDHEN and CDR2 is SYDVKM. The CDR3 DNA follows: TGTGCCAGCAGTTACAGGGGGGACACCGGGGAGCTGTTTTTT. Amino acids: CASSYRGDTGELFF.

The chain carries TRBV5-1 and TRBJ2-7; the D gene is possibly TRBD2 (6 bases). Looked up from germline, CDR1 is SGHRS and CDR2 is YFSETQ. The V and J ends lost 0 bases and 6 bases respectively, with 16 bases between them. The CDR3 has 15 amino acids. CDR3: CASSLAAGTPREQYF. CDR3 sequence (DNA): TGCGCCAGCAGCTTGGCGGCAGGGACTCCTCGCGAGCAGTACTTC.

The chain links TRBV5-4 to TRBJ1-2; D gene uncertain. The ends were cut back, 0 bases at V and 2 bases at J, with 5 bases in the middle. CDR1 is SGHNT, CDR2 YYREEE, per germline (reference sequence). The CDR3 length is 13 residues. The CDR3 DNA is TGTGCCAGCAGCTTGGACACAAACTATGGCTACACCTTC. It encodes CASSLDTNYGYTF.

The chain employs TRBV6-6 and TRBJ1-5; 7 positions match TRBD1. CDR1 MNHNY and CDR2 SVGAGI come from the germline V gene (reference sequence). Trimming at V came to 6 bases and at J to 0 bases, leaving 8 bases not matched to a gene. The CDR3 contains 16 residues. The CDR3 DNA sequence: TGTGCCAGCAGCTCCAACAGGGGCGATAGCAATCAGCCCCAGCATTTT. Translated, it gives CASSSNRGDSNQPQHF.

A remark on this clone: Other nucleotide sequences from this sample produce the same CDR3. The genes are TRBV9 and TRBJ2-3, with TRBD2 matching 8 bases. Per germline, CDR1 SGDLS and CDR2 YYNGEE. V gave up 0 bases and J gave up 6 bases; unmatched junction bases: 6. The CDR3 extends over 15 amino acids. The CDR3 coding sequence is TGTGCCAGCAGCGTAGTCGGGGGGGCAAGGGATACGCAGTATTTT. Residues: CASSVVGGARDTQYF.

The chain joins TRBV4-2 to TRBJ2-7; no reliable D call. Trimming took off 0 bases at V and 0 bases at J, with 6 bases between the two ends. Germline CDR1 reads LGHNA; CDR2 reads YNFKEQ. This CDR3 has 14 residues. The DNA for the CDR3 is TGTGCCAGCAGCCAAGAGCCGAGCTCCTACGAGCAGTACTTC. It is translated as CASSQEPSSYEQYF.

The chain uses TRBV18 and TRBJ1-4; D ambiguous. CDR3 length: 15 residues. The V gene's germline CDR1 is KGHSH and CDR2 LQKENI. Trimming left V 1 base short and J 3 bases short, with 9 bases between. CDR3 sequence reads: CASSPRAEPNEKLFF. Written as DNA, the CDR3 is TGTGCCAGCTCACCACGGGCGGAACCTAATGAAAAACTGTTTTTT.

The CDR3 nucleotides are TGTGCCAGCAGTGAATGGGGACAGAACTATGGCTACACCTTC. Its translation: CASSEWGQNYGYTF. The chain combines TRBV25-1 with TRBJ1-2; 7 nucleotides agree with TRBD1. The CDR3 totals 14 residues. The germline V gene has CDR1 MGHDK and CDR2 SYGVNS. V was clipped by 1 base and J by 2 bases; unmatched bases: 1.

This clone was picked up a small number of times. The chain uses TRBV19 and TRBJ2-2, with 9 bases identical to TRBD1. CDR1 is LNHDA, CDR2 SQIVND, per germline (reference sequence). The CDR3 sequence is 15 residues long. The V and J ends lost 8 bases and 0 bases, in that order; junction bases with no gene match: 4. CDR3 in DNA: TGTGCCAGTTCCGGGACAGGGACGAACACCGGGGAGCTGTTTTTT. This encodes CASSGTGTNTGELFF.

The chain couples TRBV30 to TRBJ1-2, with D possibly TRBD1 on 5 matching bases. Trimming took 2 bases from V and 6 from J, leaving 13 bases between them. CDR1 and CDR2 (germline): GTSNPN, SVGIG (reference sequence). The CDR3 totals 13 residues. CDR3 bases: TGTGCCTGGAGTCCCCGAACGGGACATGGCTACACCTTC. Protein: CAWSPRTGHGYTF. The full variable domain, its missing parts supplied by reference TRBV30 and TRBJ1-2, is SQTIHQWPATLVQPVGSPLSLECTVEGTSNPNLYWYRQAAGRGLQLLFYSVGIGQISSEVPQNLSASRPQDRQFILSSKKLLLSDSGFYLCAWSPRTGHGYTFGSGTRLTVV.